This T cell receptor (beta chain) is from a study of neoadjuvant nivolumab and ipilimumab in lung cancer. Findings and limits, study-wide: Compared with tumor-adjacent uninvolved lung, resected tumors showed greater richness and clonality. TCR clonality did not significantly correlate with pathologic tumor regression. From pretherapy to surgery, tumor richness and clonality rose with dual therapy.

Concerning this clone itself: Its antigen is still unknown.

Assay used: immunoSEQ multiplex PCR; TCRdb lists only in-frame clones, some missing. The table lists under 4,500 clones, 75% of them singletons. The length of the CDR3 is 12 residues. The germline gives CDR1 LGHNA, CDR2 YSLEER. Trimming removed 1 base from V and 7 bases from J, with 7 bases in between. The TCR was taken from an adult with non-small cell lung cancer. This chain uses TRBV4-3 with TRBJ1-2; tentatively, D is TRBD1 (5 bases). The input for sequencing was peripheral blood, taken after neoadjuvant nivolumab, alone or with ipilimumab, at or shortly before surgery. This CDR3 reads CASSQGGVGYTF. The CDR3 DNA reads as TGCGCCAGCAGCCAAGGGGGGGTTGGCTACACCTTC.